This T cell receptor beta chain came from a study of Ad26.COV2.S vaccination and SARS-CoV-2 variants. Treatment meaning: approximately 18 received Ad26.COV2.S at low or high dose, single or two shots; 5 received placebo; per-sample allocation not given. Specimens were obtained on day 63 following the first vaccine or placebo injection. Only in-frame clones appear in the TCRdb table, and some are missing; sequencing was by immunoSEQ multiplex PCR. The sample records over 400,000 clones, roughly 89% being singletons. CDR1 and CDR2 from the germline V gene are SEHNR and FQNEAQ (reference sequence). The ends lost 5 bases at V and 2 bases at J; junction bases unmatched: 12. The CDR3 contains 17 residues.

This TCR derives from a person aged 18 to 59 who received the Ad26.COV2.S COVID-19 vaccine or a placebo. The sample was peripheral blood, taken in a trial of Ad26.COV2.S vaccine versus placebo. J is TRBJ2-1 and V is TRBV7-9; 7 positions agree with TRBD2. For the CDR3, the DNA is TGTGCCAGCAGCAGAAGACTAGCCGGCACAGCCTACAATGAGCAGTTCTTC. It is translated as CASSRRLAGTAYNEQFF. Full variable domain (missing parts from reference TRBV7-9 and TRBJ2-1): DTGVSQNPRHKITKRGQNVTFRCDPISEHNRLYWYRQTLGQGPEFLTYFQNEAQLEKSRLLSDRFSAERPKGSFSTLEIQRTEQGDSAMYLCASSRRLAGTAYNEQFFGPGTRLTVL.